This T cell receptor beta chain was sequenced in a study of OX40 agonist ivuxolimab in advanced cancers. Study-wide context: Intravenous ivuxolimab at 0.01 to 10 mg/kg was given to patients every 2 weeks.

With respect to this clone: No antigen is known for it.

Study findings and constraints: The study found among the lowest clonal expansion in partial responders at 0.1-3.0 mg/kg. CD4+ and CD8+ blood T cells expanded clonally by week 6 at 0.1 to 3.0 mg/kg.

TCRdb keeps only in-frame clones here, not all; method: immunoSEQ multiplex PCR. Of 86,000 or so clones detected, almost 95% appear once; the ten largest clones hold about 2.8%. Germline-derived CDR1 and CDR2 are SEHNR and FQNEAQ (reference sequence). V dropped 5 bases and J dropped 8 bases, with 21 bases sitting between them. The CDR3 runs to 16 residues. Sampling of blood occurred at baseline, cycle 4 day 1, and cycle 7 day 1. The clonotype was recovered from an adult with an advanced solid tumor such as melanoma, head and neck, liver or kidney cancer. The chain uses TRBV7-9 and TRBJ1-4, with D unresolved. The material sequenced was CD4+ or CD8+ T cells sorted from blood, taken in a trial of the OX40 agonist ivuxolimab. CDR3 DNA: TGTGCCAGCAGCCTAGGGTCGGGTCTTACCCAAGAAAAACTGTTTTTT. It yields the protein CASSLGSGLTQEKLFF. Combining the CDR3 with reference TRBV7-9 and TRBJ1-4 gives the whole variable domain DTGVSQNPRHKITKRGQNVTFRCDPISEHNRLYWYRQTLGQGPEFLTYFQNEAQLEKSRLLSDRFSAERPKGSFSTLEIQRTEQGDSAMYLCASSLGSGLTQEKLFFGSGTQLSVL.